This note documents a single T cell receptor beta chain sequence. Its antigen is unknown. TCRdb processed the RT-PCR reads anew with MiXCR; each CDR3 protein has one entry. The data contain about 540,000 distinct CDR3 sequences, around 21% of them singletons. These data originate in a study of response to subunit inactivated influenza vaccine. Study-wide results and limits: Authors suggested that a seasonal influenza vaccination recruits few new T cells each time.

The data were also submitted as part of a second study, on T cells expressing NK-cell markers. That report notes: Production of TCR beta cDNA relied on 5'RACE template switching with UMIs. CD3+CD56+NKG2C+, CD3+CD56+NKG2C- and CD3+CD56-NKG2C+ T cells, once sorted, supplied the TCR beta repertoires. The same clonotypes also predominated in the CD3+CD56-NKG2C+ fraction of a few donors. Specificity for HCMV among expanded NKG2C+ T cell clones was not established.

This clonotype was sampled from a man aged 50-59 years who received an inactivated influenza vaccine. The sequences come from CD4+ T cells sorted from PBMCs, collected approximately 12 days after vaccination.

CDR3 sequence: CSSRTGAGPQGQFF. CDR3 bases: TGCAGCTCCCGTACTGGAGCGGGACCTCAGGGACAGTTCTTC. The chain employs TRBV29-1 and TRBJ2-1; 7 positions match TRBD2. V lost 8 bases and J lost 13; bases outside the gene matches: 20. CDR1 is SQVTM and CDR2 is ANQGSEA in the germline V gene. The CDR3 totals 14 residues.